These T cell receptor beta chains were read from a single sample in a study of spatial heterogeneity in lung cancer. From the 5' RACE reads, TCRdb called clonotypes with MiXCR, one entry per CDR3 protein. The sample records about 3,500 distinct CDR3 sequences, around 5% being singletons. Source: lung tumor tissue, taken at surgery. The receptors here all came from a female donor with early-stage non-small cell lung cancer. Both conserved end residues are trimmed from each CDR3.

TRBV5-4	TRBJ2-3	ASSLVGLRTDTQY
TRBV6-5	TRBJ2-7	ASSYVPWGDEQY
TRBV20-1	TRBJ2-5	SASEARSQETQY
TRBV9	TRBJ1-2	ASSVGTGWGYGYT
TRBV12-3/TRBV12-4	TRBJ1-2	ASSWTGWDGYT
TRBV29-1	TRBJ1-6	SVEDEGGSYNSPLH
TRBV6-5	TRBJ2-1	ASSYSHNEQF
TRBV9	TRBJ1-2	ASSSGTGRDGYT
TRBV19	TRBJ1-6	ASSMGTKSSPLH
TRBV3-2	TRBJ1-1	ASSQDPRGQNTEAF
TRBV7-9	TRBJ1-1	ANEGSGEAF
TRBV20-1	TRBJ1-5	SALDAAVGQGLGSNQPQH
TRBV29-1	TRBJ2-7	SYRDSPYEQY
TRBV3-1	TRBJ2-7	ASSQVWGAVYEQY
TRBV10-3	TRBJ2-3	AISESTSSSDTQY
TRBV6-5	TRBJ1-3	ASTSQGSHTIY
TRBV7-9	TRBJ2-7	ASSLRITSGSYEQY
TRBV20-1	TRBJ1-3	SARDSQRLGNTIY
TRBV5-4	TRBJ1-2	ASSLDGSQYGYT
TRBV6-2/TRBV6-3	TRBJ2-7	ASSSDDRTISYEQY
TRBV20-1	TRBJ2-5	SASSVTSGGYQETQY
TRBV28	TRBJ2-2	ASTRQGKTGELF
TRBV12-3/TRBV12-4	TRBJ2-4	ASSTTGGVLAKNIQY
TRBV15	TRBJ1-5	ATSRDQGGLDQPQH
TRBV20-1	TRBJ2-3	SATRPEGSAADTQY
TRBV7-9	TRBJ2-1	ASSLKQRGPDNEQF
TRBV30	TRBJ1-1	AWSVRGGTEAF
TRBV6-5	TRBJ2-5	ASRGTVGSQY
TRBV7-2	TRBJ2-2	ASSLVAGALAGELF
TRBV30	TRBJ2-3	AWSGHRGTDTQY
TRBV7-8	TRBJ1-3	ASSLGPWAVRNTIY
TRBV20-1	TRBJ2-3	SAPRGGGGAADTQY
TRBV9	TRBJ1-1	ASSKGGGQGNTEAF
TRBV7-9	TRBJ2-4	ASSLARMTKNIQY
TRBV23-1	TRBJ2-3	ASSQSGTGCDTQY
TRBV12-3/TRBV12-4	TRBJ2-5	ASTPGRYQETQY
TRBV28	TRBJ1-3	ASSLSNRGNTIY
TRBV6-5	TRBJ1-5	ASTPGTGQNQPQH
TRBV12-3/TRBV12-4	TRBJ1-4	ASSQGRKLF
TRBV12-3/TRBV12-4	TRBJ2-1	ASSLPANEQF
TRBV12-3/TRBV12-4	TRBJ1-6	ASSQGSDGNSPLH
TRBV7-2	TRBJ2-1	ASSTPLAGAHNEQF
TRBV20-1	TRBJ2-5	SAPKGQGAMETQY
TRBV5-6	TRBJ1-1	ASSLDGGTEAF
TRBV6-2/TRBV6-3	TRBJ2-1	ASTRGFDEQF
TRBV29-1	TRBJ1-2	SVPDREGYGYT